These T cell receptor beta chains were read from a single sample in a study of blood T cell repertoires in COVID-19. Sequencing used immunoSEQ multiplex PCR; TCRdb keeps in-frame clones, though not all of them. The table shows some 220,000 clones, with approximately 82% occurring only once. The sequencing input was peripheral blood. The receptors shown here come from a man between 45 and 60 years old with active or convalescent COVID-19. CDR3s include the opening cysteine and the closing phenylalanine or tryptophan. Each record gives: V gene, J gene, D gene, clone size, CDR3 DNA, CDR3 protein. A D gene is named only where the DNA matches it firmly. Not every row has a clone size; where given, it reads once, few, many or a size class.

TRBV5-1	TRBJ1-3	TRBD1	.	TGCGCCAGCAGTGAACAGGGGGCTGGAGGAAACACCATATATTTT	CASSEQGAGGNTIYF
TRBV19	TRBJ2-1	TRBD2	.	TGTGCCAGTAGTACGGGACTAGCGAATGAGCAGTTCTTC	CASSTGLANEQFF
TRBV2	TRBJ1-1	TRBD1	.	TGTGCCAGCAGTTCCTCCGGGACAGGGAACACTGAAGCTTTCTTT	CASSSSGTGNTEAFF
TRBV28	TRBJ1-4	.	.	TGTGCCAGCACTCCATCGAAAGCGGGGTCATCTAATGAAAAACTGTTTTTT	CASTPSKAGSSNEKLFF
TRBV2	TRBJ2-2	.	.	TGTGCCAGCAGTGAATTAGGCCAGGGGGGCACCGGGGAGCTGTTTTTT	CASSELGQGGTGELFF
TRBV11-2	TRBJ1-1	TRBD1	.	TGTGCCAGCAGCTCGCTCCGGGACAGGGGCCGAACTGAAGCTTTCTTT	CASSSLRDRGRTEAFF
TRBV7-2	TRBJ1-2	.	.	TGTGCCAGCAGCCAGCAGTGGCAGGGGTGGGGTAACTATGGCTACACCTTC	CASSQQWQGWGNYGYTF
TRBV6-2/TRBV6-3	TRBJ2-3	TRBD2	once	TGTGCCAGCAGTTCACAGCGGGAGTTCACAGATACGCAGTATTTT	CASSSQREFTDTQYF
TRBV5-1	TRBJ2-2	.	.	TGCGCCAGCAGCCGGGACACCAACACCGGGGAGCTGTTTTTT	CASSRDTNTGELFF
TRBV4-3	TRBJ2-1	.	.	TGCGCCAGCAGCCATACACCTTTGGGCCGCAATGAGCAGTTCTTC	CASSHTPLGRNEQFF
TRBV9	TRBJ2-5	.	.	TGTGCCAGCAGCGTAGCAGGGCAAGAGACCCAGTACTTC	CASSVAGQETQYF
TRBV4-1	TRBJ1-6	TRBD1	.	TGCGCCAGCAGCCAAGTAGAGGGGGCCGAGGCACCCCTCCACTTT	CASSQVEGAEAPLHF
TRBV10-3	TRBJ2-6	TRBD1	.	TGTGCCATCAGTGAGTCGATCCTACCGGGACAGGGGGCATTCGGGGCCAACGTCCTGACTTTC	CAISESILPGQGAFGANVLTF
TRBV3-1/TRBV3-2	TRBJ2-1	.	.	TGTGCCAGCAGCCCACAGGTGACAGGGAGGAATGAGCAGTTCTTC	CASSPQVTGRNEQFF
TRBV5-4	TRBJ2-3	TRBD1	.	TGTGCCAGCAGCTTGAGGACAGGATCCCCAGATACGCAGTATTTT	CASSLRTGSPDTQYF
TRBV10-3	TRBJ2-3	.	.	TGTGCCAGCTCAGGGGTTTTTAGCACAGATACGCAGTATTTT	CASSGVFSTDTQYF
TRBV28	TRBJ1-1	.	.	TGTGCCAGCGGCCTGACAAGGTGGACTGAAGCTTTCTTT	CASGLTRWTEAFF
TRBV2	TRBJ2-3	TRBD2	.	TGTGCCAGCACCGACTGGCTAGCGGGGGTCACAGATACGCAGTATTTT	CASTDWLAGVTDTQYF
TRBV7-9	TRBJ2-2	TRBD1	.	TGTGCCAGCAGCGCAGGGACAGGGGTGGAGACCGGGGAGCTGTTTTTT	CASSAGTGVETGELFF
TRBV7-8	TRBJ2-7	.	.	TGTGCCAGCAGCTCCGGGGGGCGGTCATGGGATGAGCAGTACTTC	CASSSGGRSWDEQYF
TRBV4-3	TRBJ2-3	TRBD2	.	TGCGCCAGCAGCCAAGAACTGCGGGGGGGCGTAGATACGCAGTATTTT	CASSQELRGGVDTQYF
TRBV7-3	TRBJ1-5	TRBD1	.	TGTGCCAGCAGCCACGGACAGGGGCTCAATCAGCCCCAGCATTTT	CASSHGQGLNQPQHF
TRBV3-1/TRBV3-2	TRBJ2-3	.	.	TGTGCCAGCAGTTTCAGGGGTGGGACAGATACGCAGTATTTT	CASSFRGGTDTQYF
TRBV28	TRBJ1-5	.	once	TGTGCCAGCACGTTCCCGACTGGCAATCAGCCCCAGCATTTT	CASTFPTGNQPQHF
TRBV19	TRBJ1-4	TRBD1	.	TGTGCCAGTAGTACGAGGACGGGACAGTATAATGAAAAACTGTTTTTT	CASSTRTGQYNEKLFF
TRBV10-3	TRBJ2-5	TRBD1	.	TGTGCCATCAGTGAGTCGGGACAGGGGGAGACCCAGTACTTC	CAISESGQGETQYF
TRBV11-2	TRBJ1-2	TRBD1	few	TGTGCCAGCAGCTCCGGGACAGGCCGGGGAAACTATGGCTACACCTTC	CASSSGTGRGNYGYTF